Presented here are 7 T cell receptor beta chains from one specimen sequenced in a study of post-analysis software for immune sequencing data. Which antigens these TCRs recognize remains unknown. Built from TCR beta cDNA, the libraries had unique molecular identifiers in them. From the PCR reads, TCRdb called clonotypes with MiXCR, one entry per CDR3 protein. This table has 750,000 to 900,000 distinct CDR3 sequences, about 45% appearing once. The study's findings and limits: Controls had lower frequencies than patients of five or six TRBV segments, which included TRBV5-6, TRBV5-1 and TRBV20-1.

Sequences were obtained from blood. These receptors were collected from a girl aged 5 to 17 with multiple sclerosis.

This chain uses TRBV12-3 or TRBV12-4 with TRBJ1-2; 9 nucleotides align to TRBD1. V shed 8 bases, J shed 8 bases, and the junction held 6 bases outside the gene matches. The CDR3 totals 12 residues. CDR3 coding DNA: TGTGCCAGCTCCCGGACAGGGGAAGGCTACACCTTC. Residues: CASSRTGEGYTF.

This chain joins TRBV28 and TRBJ1-2; tentative D call: TRBD1 (5 bases). The CDR3 sequence is 14 residues long. Germline CDR1 reads MDHEN; CDR2 reads SYDVKM. V shed 3 bases and J shed 2 bases, with 10 bases lying between them. CDR3 nucleotide sequence: TGTGCCAGCAGTTTGGTAGGGGAGAACTATGGCTACACCTTC. It specifies CASSLVGENYGYTF.

This chain connects TRBV20-1 to TRBJ2-3; D is unresolved. The CDR3 covers 16 residues. Looked up from germline, CDR1 is DFQATT and CDR2 is SNEGSKA (reference sequence). Trimming shortened V by 0 bases and J by 1 base, and 14 bases separated the two germline ends. The CDR3 is CSARDSLRTRTDTQYF. The CDR3 DNA sequence: TGCAGTGCTAGAGATAGCCTCCGAACCCGCACAGATACGCAGTATTTT.

The genes are TRBV5-1 and TRBJ2-5; the D gene could be TRBD1 or TRBD2 (5 bases each). Trimming left V 5 bases short and J 7 bases short, with 18 bases between. Germline V gives CDR1 SGHRS, CDR2 YFSETQ. This CDR3 has 14 residues. The CDR3 DNA reads TGCGCCAGCAGGGCCTCACCCGGGGCTGGGACCCAGTACTTC. Translated, it gives CASRASPGAGTQYF.

The chain recombines TRBV27 with TRBJ1-2, with D perhaps TRBD1 (6 bases). There are 14 residues in the CDR3. The V gene lost 4 bases and the J gene lost 3 bases, with 12 bases spanning the gap. Germline V gene lookup returns CDR1 MNHEY and CDR2 SMNVEV (reference sequence). The CDR3 nucleotides are TGTGCCAGCAGTTCGATCGGGGGCGACTATGGCTACACCTTC. Translating gives CASSSIGGDYGYTF.

This clonotype was counted only a few times. This chain's CDR3 is CASSLKQGTDYGYTF. DNA for the CDR3: TGTGCCAGCAGCCTAAAACAGGGGACGGACTATGGCTACACCTTC. This chain connects TRBV7-9 to TRBJ1-2; 7 positions match TRBD1. The CDR3 extends over 15 amino acids. Trimming cost V 5 bases and J 3 bases; bases outside gene matches: 9. Per the germline V gene, CDR1 is SEHNR and CDR2 is FQNEAQ (reference sequence).

The chain links TRBV7-9 to TRBJ2-5; TRBD2 is a possible D gene (6 bases). The J call may be in error: the DNA end matches TRBJ2-7 better. The CDR3 has 15 residues. CDR1 and CDR2 from the germline V gene are SEHNR and FQNEAQ (reference sequence). The CDR3 DNA sequence: TGTGCCAGCAGCCCCAAGGGCCAGGGAGGTTCCGAGCAGTACTTC. This codes for CASSPKGQGGSEQYF.